Listed below are T cell receptor beta chains from one sample, sequenced in a study of a mutant IDH1 vaccine in newly diagnosed glioma. This table comes from immunoSEQ multiplex PCR, and its TCRdb copy is limited to in-frame clones, with some not included. Among about 31,000 clones listed, about four fifths were seen once. Antigens of these TCRs are unknown. The sequencing here drew on PBMCs, taken from a glioma patient whose treatment included an IDH1 peptide vaccine. The source is a man aged 25-45 years with glioma. The CDR3 runs from the conserved cysteine through the conserved F or W. The D gene is left open where the match is weak. Clone sizes are given selectively: once, few, many, or a class where the clone is expanded.

>TRBD2|TRBV5-1|NA|TRBJ2-7
TGCGCCAGCAGCTTGGTGGGACTACCCTCCGAGCAGTACTTC
CASSLVGLPSEQYF
>NA|TRBV2|NA|TRBJ1-2
TGTGCCAGCAGTCAGAATTCAGGGGATGGCTACACCTTC
CASSQNSGDGYTF
>TRBD2|TRBV27|NA|TRBJ2-6
TGTGCCAGCAGTTTATTAGGGACTAGCGGGCCACGATCCTCTGGGGCCAACGTCCTGACTTTC
CASSLLGTSGPRSSGANVLTF
>NA|TRBV18|few|TRBJ1-2
TGTGCCAGCTCACCACTGGGTTTCGACGGCTACACCTTC
CASSPLGFDGYTF
>NA|TRBV5-1|NA|TRBJ2-3
TGCGCCAGCAGCCAGGGACGGGGATACACAGATACGCAGTATTTT
CASSQGRGYTDTQYF
>TRBD2|TRBV7-6|NA|TRBJ2-1
TGTGCCAGCAGCTTGAGTAGCGGGGCTCAGAATGAGCAGTTCTTC
CASSLSSGAQNEQFF
>NA|TRBV5-8|NA|TRBJ1-1
TGTGCCAGCAGCTTGGTAAAGCCCCGGAACACTGAAGCTTTCTTT
CASSLVKPRNTEAFF
>NA|TRBV5-1|NA|TRBJ2-2
TGCGCCAGCAGCTCAATTACCGGGACTCAATTCACCGGGGAGCTGTTTTTT
CASSSITGTQFTGELFF
>NA|TRBV27|once|TRBJ2-6
TGTGCCAGCAGTTTGGTGGGGGGCGCTGGGGCCAACGTCCTGACTTTC
CASSLVGGAGANVLTF
>NA|TRBV10-3|NA|TRBJ1-1
TGTGCCATCAGTGAGGTCAGTAGGAACACTGAAGCTTTCTTT
CAISEVSRNTEAFF
>NA|TRBV18|NA|TRBJ2-2
TGTGCCAGCTCACCAGACACCGGGGAGCTGTTTTTT
CASSPDTGELFF
>TRBD1|TRBV6-6|few|TRBJ1-1
TGTGCCAGCAGAGTAACCGACAGGGCGTGGGACACTGAAGCTTTCTTT
CASRVTDRAWDTEAFF
>NA|TRBV27|NA|TRBJ2-7
TGTGCCAGCAGTTTATTATTCCGGGACGAGCAGTACTTC
CASSLLFRDEQYF
>NA|TRBV7-9|few|TRBJ1-5
TGTGCCAGCAGCCCTGACGGGGAGCCATATAGCAATCAGCCCCAGCATTTT
CASSPDGEPYSNQPQHF
>NA|TRBV29-1|NA|TRBJ2-2
TGCAGCGTTGAAGATTCCCGGCTAGCGACCGGCACCGGGGAGCTGTTTTTT
CSVEDSRLATGTGELFF
>NA|TRBV5-5|NA|TRBJ2-2
TGTGCCAGCAGCTTGAAAAGGACTTACACCGGGGAGCTGTTTTTT
CASSLKRTYTGELFF
>NA|TRBV6-5|few|TRBJ1-1
TGTGCCAGCAGCTTCGACAGGACCCCACTGAAAGCTTTCTTT
CASSFDRTPLKAFF
>NA|TRBV4-1|NA|TRBJ1-5
TGCGCCAGCAGCCAACTGTCCGATAGCAATCAGCCCCAGCATTTT
CASSQLSDSNQPQHF
>NA|TRBV6-6|few|TRBJ2-2
TGTGCCAGCACCCACTCGAACACCGGGGAGCTGTTTTTT
CASTHSNTGELFF
>TRBD1|TRBV19|NA|TRBJ2-7
TGTGCCAGTAGTGTGACAGGGAACTCCTACGAGCAGTACTTC
CASSVTGNSYEQYF
>NA|TRBV7-9|NA|TRBJ2-1
TGTGCCAGCAGCTTCGATGAGCAGTTCTTC
CASSFDEQFF
>NA|TRBV6-6|NA|TRBJ2-3
TGTGCCAGCAGTTACGGGCCAGATACGCAGTATTTT
CASSYGPDTQYF
>NA|TRBV4-1|NA|TRBJ1-5
TGCGCCAGCGCGGACCGGGACAATCAGCCCCAGCATTTT
CASADRDNQPQHF
>TRBD2|TRBV7-9|NA|TRBJ2-7
TGTGCCAGCAGCTCCCTAGCGGCTACCTCCTACGAGCAGTACTTC
CASSSLAATSYEQYF
>TRBD2|TRBV6-1|NA|TRBJ2-3
TGTGCCAGCAGTGAAGCGCCGGGGGGAGGTAGCACAGATACGCAGTATTTT
CASSEAPGGGSTDTQYF
>TRBD2|TRBV9|NA|TRBJ2-3
TGTGCCAGCAGCCGGCGGGAGTACACAGATACGCAGTATTTT
CASSRREYTDTQYF